This record looks at one T cell receptor beta chain sequence and its context. There is no known antigen for this receptor. Base qualities are missing; no much larger clone stands one base away. Its CDR3 holds 16 amino acids, cysteine through phenylalanine. Solely the CDR3 DNA is kept, with 48 bases framed from the first base. The germline V and J ends show losses of 4 bases and 0 bases respectively, and no gene match explains 7 bases of the junction. Taken from the germline V gene (reference sequence), the CDR1 and CDR2 loops are SGHNT and YYREEE. The source of the sample is a study of T cell changes during pregnancy in multiple sclerosis (dated by TCRdb to between 2018 and 2020). Describing the broader study: The study looked at changes in the T cell repertoire across pregnancy in women with multiple sclerosis.

Libraries were made using the immunoSEQ multiplex PCR assay. Held by TCRdb, this immuneACCESS table contains in-frame sequences only and omits some clones. Under half of the omission traces to an unresolved V gene where checked; the cause of the rest is unknown. The sample table records approximately 38,000 clones; 75% to 95% of these occur just once. The leading ten clones occupy 6.1% of the sample. The sequence was obtained from a female donor with multiple sclerosis, enrolled in a pregnancy study. The material was CD8+ T cells from peripheral blood mononuclear cells, obtained in the second trimester of pregnancy. The chain was built from TRBV5-4 and TRBJ1-1, with TRBD1 identical over 9 junction bases. The CDR3 here reads CASSDGTGFMNTEAFF. The nucleotide sequence is given as TGTGCCAGCAGCGACGGGACAGGGTTTATGAACACTGAAGCTTTCTTT. The CDR3 plus the reference TRBV5-4 and TRBJ1-1 genes for the other parts give the full variable domain: ETGVTQSPTHLIKTRGQQVTLRCSSQSGHNTVSWYQQALGQGPQFIFQYYREEENGRGNFPPRFSGLQFPNYSSELNVNALELDDSALYLCASSDGTGFMNTEAFFGQGTRLTVV.